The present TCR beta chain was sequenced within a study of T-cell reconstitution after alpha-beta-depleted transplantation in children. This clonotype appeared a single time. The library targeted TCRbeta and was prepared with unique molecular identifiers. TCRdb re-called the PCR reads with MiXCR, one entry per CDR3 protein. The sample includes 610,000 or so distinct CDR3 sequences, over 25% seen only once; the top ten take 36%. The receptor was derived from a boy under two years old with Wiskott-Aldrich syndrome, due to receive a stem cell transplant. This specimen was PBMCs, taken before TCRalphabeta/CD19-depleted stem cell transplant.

CDR3: CSASPGVGDGYTF. The DNA for the CDR3 is TGCAGTGCCTCGCCCGGAGTGGGAGATGGCTACACCTTC. This chain joins TRBV20-1 and TRBJ1-2; the D is unclear. This CDR3 spans 13 amino acids. Trimming took 6 bases from V and 6 from J, leaving 17 bases between them. Germline CDR1 reads DFQATT; CDR2 reads SNEGSKA (reference sequence).